This T cell receptor (beta chain) was found in a study of T cell responses to AZD1222 COVID-19 vaccine. General observations from the study: Seropositive AZD1222 recipients at baseline numbered only six or seven. In all cases, repertoires were sampled only after the peak T cell response.

This clone is a singleton in its sample. Its antigen is currently unknown. Here immunoSEQ multiplex PCR was the method, and the copy in TCRdb shows in-frame clones only, minus some. The data hold around 100,000 clones, with 88% observed a single time. CDR1 and CDR2 (germline): MGHRA, YSYEKL. The V end was cut by 0 bases, the J end by 1 base, with 25 bases between. The CDR3 consists of 21 residues. The sample in question was peripheral blood, obtained on day 0 of AZD1222 vaccination. The sequence derives from an adult in good health. The chain links TRBV4-1 to TRBJ2-1; D tentatively fits TRBD1 or TRBD2 (5 bases each). CDR3 coding DNA: TGCGCCAGCAGCCAAGAAACTTTTGGGGGATCGGGTGTTGGATCCTACAATGAGCAGTTCTTC. It translates to CASSQETFGGSGVGSYNEQFF.